The clone carrying this T cell receptor beta chain was detected a few times. Its antigen is not identified. In the original processing: Sample TCR counts, which ranged from roughly 23,224 to 750,000, had a median of around 96,000. MiXCR, run by TCRdb on the RACE reads, gives a single entry per CDR3 protein. TCRdb's processing, not the study's, gives the V and J calls here. The table lists approximately 77,000 distinct CDR3 sequences, around 13% of them singletons. Time point denoted: pre-sensitization, week 0. Treatment in this sample: therapeutic diphenylcyclopropenone sensitization with weekly scalp DPC. The donor pool consisted of alopecia patients aged 18 to 70 years, considered suitable for DPC. This entry is derived from a study of human T cells and chemical hapten exposure. Study information: Largely, small differences in pooled library volume made per-sample TCR yields vary.

V lost 6 bases and J lost 7; bases outside the gene matches: 9. Germline V gives CDR1 MDHEN, CDR2 SYDVKM. The CDR3 totals 14 residues. Whole-study findings and limits: Against controls, expanded TCRs gave rise to significantly more large CDR3 similarity clusters.

Sequencing was performed on whole blood, taken in connection with sensitization to the hapten diphenylcyclopropenone (DPC). The source of this sequence is a woman aged 45-65 years with alopecia areata. Some clones in this sample may be carry-over from other donors' samples. The gene calls are TRBV28 and TRBJ2-1, with 7 bases aligning to TRBD1. The CDR3, as DNA: TGTGCCAGCAGAACCCCGGGACAGTGGAATGAGCAGTTCTTC. Translation gives CASRTPGQWNEQFF.